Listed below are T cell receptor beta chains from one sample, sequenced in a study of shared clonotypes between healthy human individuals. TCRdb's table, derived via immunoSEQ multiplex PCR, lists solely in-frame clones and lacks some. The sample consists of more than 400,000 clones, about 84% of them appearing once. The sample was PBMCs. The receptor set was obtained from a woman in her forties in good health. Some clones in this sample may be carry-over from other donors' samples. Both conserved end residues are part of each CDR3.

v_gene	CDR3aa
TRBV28	CASRPQGGETQYF
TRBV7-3	CASSLAGGNSGNTIYF
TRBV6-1	CASSAGTGGFYEQYF
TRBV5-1	CASTWGNYGYTF
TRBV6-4	CASSDSAAPPRYEQYF
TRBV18	CASSPPGGDTNYGYTF
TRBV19	CASSIWAGANSYEQYF
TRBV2	CASRDRGPEAFF
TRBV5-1	CASSLGGTEQETQYF
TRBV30	CAWSVFKGGGLSTDTQYF
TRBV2	CASSEAAKRGTQYF
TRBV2	CASSESIDLEQYF
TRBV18	CASSPGPTTNYGYTF
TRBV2	CASSEPKEQYF
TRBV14	CASSRDRGTEAFF
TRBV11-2	CASSYRSEAFF
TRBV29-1	CSVEGTDYEQYF
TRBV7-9	CASGLSENTEAFF
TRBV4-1	CASSQVDLVSGREAFF
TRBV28	CASTLGGSSGNEQFF
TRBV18	CASSLWDRGSEAFF
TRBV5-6	CASSLAISETQYF
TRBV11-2	CASSPQLAGAYNEQFF
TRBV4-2	CASSQERASGVGEKLFF
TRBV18	CASSPNESGGTDTQYF
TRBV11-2	CASSMEGKTQYF
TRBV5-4	CASSRGTGITNTEAFF
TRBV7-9	CASSRAGTASTGELFF
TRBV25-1	CASSSRTGTGHEQFF
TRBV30	CAWSVWGTGELFF
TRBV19	CASSLGQNYEQYF
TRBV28	CASSLLQANTEAFF
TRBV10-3	CATRQASSYNEQFF
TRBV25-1	CASTAPGQGSGELFF
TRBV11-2	CASSMDTRSYEQYF
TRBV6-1	CASSAGTENQPQHF